This TCR beta chain appears in the sequencing data of a study of blood T cell repertoires in COVID-19. Study-wide background: Whether acute or convalescent, the COVID-19 samples came from the United States, Italy and Spain.

This CDR3 contains 17 residues. The ends were cut back, 5 bases at V and 4 bases at J, with 24 bases in the middle. In germline, CDR1 is MNHEY, CDR2 SVGEGT. Using immunoSEQ multiplex PCR, the repertoire was profiled, and TCRdb retains in-frame clones only, with some absent. Among more than 95,000 clones listed, around three quarters were seen once. The sample holds a few counts of this clone. This sequence was found in a man aged 35-49 years with active or convalescent COVID-19. This chain connects TRBV6-2 or TRBV6-3 to TRBJ2-7; possibly TRBD2 for D (5 bases). The sequenced material came from peripheral blood. CDR3 in DNA: TGTGCCAGCAGTCCAAGGAATCCACGGACTGGTTGGTACGAGCAGTACTTC. It translates to CASSPRNPRTGWYEQYF.